These T cell receptor beta chains were read from a single sample in a study of identical twins. Using its own MiXCR run on the 5' RACE reads, TCRdb lists one record per CDR3 protein. The profile covers 650,000 to 800,000 distinct CDR3 sequences, with 8.6% appearing a single time and 0.75% to 1% taken by the ten largest. The data were also submitted as part of a second study, on yellow fever vaccine responses in identical twins.

The source material was PBMCs. Receptor source: a woman younger than 35 in good health. Each CDR3 is given with its conserved first and last residue. A D gene is named only where the DNA matches it firmly. Clone size is stated in some rows and not others, as once, few, many or a class when expanded.

d_gene: TRBD1
abundance: few
j_gene: TRBJ1-5
v_gene: TRBV24-1
CDR3aa: CATSDSRQGGTTQHF
CDR3nt: TGTGCCACCAGTGATTCTCGCCAGGGGGGGACAACCCAGCATTTT

d_gene: NA
abundance: few
j_gene: TRBJ2-5
v_gene: TRBV20-1
CDR3aa: CSATSRVQETQYF
CDR3nt: TGCAGTGCTACCAGTAGGGTCCAAGAGACCCAGTACTTC

d_gene: NA
abundance: many
j_gene: TRBJ2-7
v_gene: TRBV6-2/TRBV6-3
CDR3aa: CASSPGSRYEQYF
CDR3nt: TGTGCCAGCAGTCCAGGGAGTCGCTACGAGCAGTACTTC

d_gene: TRBD1
abundance: few
j_gene: TRBJ2-2
v_gene: TRBV24-1
CDR3aa: CATSDPYLGQGRTGELFF
CDR3nt: TGTGCCACCAGTGATCCTTACCTCGGACAGGGCCGGACCGGGGAGCTGTTTTTT

d_gene: TRBD1
abundance: many
j_gene: TRBJ2-5
v_gene: TRBV5-1
CDR3aa: CASSIQNDRGETQYF
CDR3nt: TGCGCCAGCAGCATACAGAATGACAGGGGAGAGACCCAGTACTTC

d_gene: TRBD1
abundance: few
j_gene: TRBJ2-1
v_gene: TRBV9
CDR3aa: CASSRQGNSYNEQFF
CDR3nt: TGTGCCAGCAGCAGACAGGGGAACTCCTACAATGAGCAGTTCTTC

d_gene: TRBD1
abundance: NA
j_gene: TRBJ1-5
v_gene: TRBV20-1
CDR3aa: CSARVPGGGNQPQHF
CDR3nt: TGCAGTGCTAGAGTCCCAGGGGGCGGCAATCAGCCCCAGCATTTT

d_gene: NA
abundance: many
j_gene: TRBJ1-2
v_gene: TRBV20-1
CDR3aa: CSARGYSSNYGYTF
CDR3nt: TGCAGTGCTAGAGGTTACAGTTCTAACTATGGCTACACCTTC

d_gene: NA
abundance: few
j_gene: TRBJ2-7
v_gene: TRBV5-5
CDR3aa: CASSLVVSFSYEQYF
CDR3nt: TGTGCCAGCAGCTTGGTTGTGTCGTTCTCCTACGAGCAGTACTTC

d_gene: NA
abundance: NA
j_gene: TRBJ2-7
v_gene: TRBV7-8
CDR3aa: CASSFVFQPNEQYF
CDR3nt: TGTGCCAGCAGCTTTGTGTTCCAGCCCAACGAGCAGTACTTC

d_gene: TRBD2
abundance: many
j_gene: TRBJ2-1
v_gene: TRBV20-1
CDR3aa: CSARRASGSISNEQFF
CDR3nt: TGCAGTGCTAGAAGGGCTAGCGGGAGCATAAGCAATGAGCAGTTCTTC

d_gene: NA
abundance: NA
j_gene: TRBJ2-7
v_gene: TRBV10-1
CDR3aa: CASSAQGISSYEQYF
CDR3nt: TGCGCCAGCAGCGCACAGGGTATTAGCTCCTACGAGCAGTACTTC

d_gene: NA
abundance: many
j_gene: TRBJ2-1
v_gene: TRBV6-1
CDR3aa: CASSLTRDGYNEQFF
CDR3nt: TGTGCCAGCAGTCTAACCCGGGACGGGTACAATGAGCAGTTCTTC

d_gene: NA
abundance: few
j_gene: TRBJ2-5
v_gene: TRBV20-1
CDR3aa: CSAPSDLQETQYF
CDR3nt: TGCAGTGCTCCTTCCGACCTCCAAGAGACCCAGTACTTC

d_gene: TRBD1
abundance: NA
j_gene: TRBJ2-1
v_gene: TRBV12-3/TRBV12-4
CDR3aa: CASSFLTGGFEQFF
CDR3nt: TGTGCCAGCAGCTTCCTGACAGGGGGCTTTGAGCAGTTCTTC

d_gene: NA
abundance: few
j_gene: TRBJ1-2
v_gene: TRBV5-1
CDR3aa: CASSLEESNYGYTF
CDR3nt: TGCGCCAGCAGCCTAGAAGAGAGTAACTATGGCTACACCTTC

d_gene: NA
abundance: many
j_gene: TRBJ2-1
v_gene: TRBV28
CDR3aa: CASSLALEYNEQFF
CDR3nt: TGTGCCAGCAGTTTAGCACTAGAGTACAATGAGCAGTTCTTC

d_gene: NA
abundance: NA
j_gene: TRBJ1-2
v_gene: TRBV7-9
CDR3aa: CASSINSYGYTF
CDR3nt: TGTGCCAGCAGCATAAACAGCTATGGCTACACCTTC

d_gene: NA
abundance: few
j_gene: TRBJ2-7
v_gene: TRBV7-2
CDR3aa: CASSLGSGPKGSREQYF
CDR3nt: TGTGCCAGCAGCTTGGGGTCGGGGCCAAAAGGTAGTAGGGAGCAGTACTTC

d_gene: TRBD1
abundance: few
j_gene: TRBJ2-1
v_gene: TRBV9
CDR3aa: CASSPQGATPQFF
CDR3nt: TGTGCCAGCAGCCCCCAGGGGGCCACCCCGCAGTTCTTC

d_gene: TRBD2
abundance: few
j_gene: TRBJ2-3
v_gene: TRBV7-9
CDR3aa: CASSPSSGGTDTQYF
CDR3nt: TGTGCCAGCAGTCCCTCGAGCGGGGGAACAGATACGCAGTATTTT

d_gene: NA
abundance: many
j_gene: TRBJ2-3
v_gene: TRBV6-6
CDR3aa: CASRDATDTQYF
CDR3nt: TGTGCCAGCCGAGACGCCACAGATACGCAGTATTTT

d_gene: NA
abundance: few
j_gene: TRBJ2-5
v_gene: TRBV4-3
CDR3aa: CASSQDIGGQQETQYF
CDR3nt: TGCGCCAGCAGCCAAGATATAGGAGGGCAACAAGAGACCCAGTACTTC

d_gene: NA
abundance: NA
j_gene: TRBJ2-3
v_gene: TRBV7-9
CDR3aa: CASRPPTRGSTDTQYF
CDR3nt: TGTGCCAGCAGACCCCCAACTAGAGGGTCCACAGATACGCAGTATTTT

d_gene: TRBD1
abundance: NA
j_gene: TRBJ1-6
v_gene: TRBV28
CDR3aa: CASSGAGGWSPLHF
CDR3nt: TGTGCCAGCAGCGGGGCAGGGGGTTGGTCACCCCTCCACTTT

d_gene: NA
abundance: NA
j_gene: TRBJ2-1
v_gene: TRBV11-2
CDR3aa: CASSNREGNEQFF
CDR3nt: TGTGCCAGCAGTAACAGGGAGGGCAATGAGCAGTTCTTC

d_gene: TRBD2
abundance: few
j_gene: TRBJ2-7
v_gene: TRBV20-1
CDR3aa: CSARDLSSGRFNEQYF
CDR3nt: TGCAGTGCTAGAGATCTTTCTAGCGGGAGATTTAACGAGCAGTACTTC

d_gene: NA
abundance: NA
j_gene: TRBJ2-1
v_gene: TRBV6-5
CDR3aa: CASSYTRDLGQFF
CDR3nt: TGTGCCAGCAGTTATACTCGGGACTTGGGGCAGTTCTTC

d_gene: TRBD2
abundance: NA
j_gene: TRBJ2-7
v_gene: TRBV7-9
CDR3aa: CASSLAGAFGEQYF
CDR3nt: TGTGCCAGCAGTCTAGCGGGGGCCTTCGGCGAGCAGTACTTC

d_gene: NA
abundance: few
j_gene: TRBJ2-3
v_gene: TRBV4-1
CDR3aa: CASSLLGPTVVDTQYF
CDR3nt: TGCGCCAGCAGCCTACTAGGGCCCACCGTCGTAGATACGCAGTATTTT

d_gene: NA
abundance: many
j_gene: TRBJ2-1
v_gene: TRBV7-9
CDR3aa: CASSFPRNEQFF
CDR3nt: TGTGCCAGCAGCTTCCCCCGCAATGAGCAGTTCTTC

d_gene: TRBD2
abundance: once
j_gene: TRBJ2-7
v_gene: TRBV12-3/TRBV12-4
CDR3aa: CASTFERGLAGGVSTEQYF
CDR3nt: TGTGCCAGCACCTTCGAACGAGGACTAGCGGGGGGAGTGTCCACCGAGCAGTACTTC

d_gene: NA
abundance: NA
j_gene: TRBJ2-7
v_gene: TRBV29-1
CDR3aa: CSVEGEQGGSYEQYF
CDR3nt: TGCAGCGTTGAAGGTGAACAGGGAGGCTCCTACGAGCAGTACTTC

d_gene: NA
abundance: few
j_gene: TRBJ1-4
v_gene: TRBV20-1
CDR3aa: CSATDSRYNEKLFF
CDR3nt: TGCAGTGCAACGGACAGCCGCTATAATGAAAAACTGTTTTTT

d_gene: TRBD2
abundance: NA
j_gene: TRBJ2-1
v_gene: TRBV9
CDR3aa: CASSAIGTSGILYNEQFF
CDR3nt: TGTGCCAGCAGCGCAATAGGGACTAGCGGGATACTCTACAATGAGCAGTTCTTC

d_gene: NA
abundance: few
j_gene: TRBJ2-7
v_gene: TRBV27
CDR3aa: CASSLVAESYEQYF
CDR3nt: TGTGCCAGCAGTTTGGTAGCGGAATCCTACGAGCAGTACTTC

d_gene: TRBD2
abundance: NA
j_gene: TRBJ2-3
v_gene: TRBV15
CDR3aa: CATSGGVVDTQYF
CDR3nt: TGTGCCACCAGCGGGGGGGTGGTAGATACGCAGTATTTT

d_gene: NA
abundance: NA
j_gene: TRBJ2-3
v_gene: TRBV18
CDR3aa: CASSPPPAFATDTQYF
CDR3nt: TGTGCCAGCTCACCACCCCCGGCATTCGCCACAGATACGCAGTATTTT

d_gene: NA
abundance: NA
j_gene: TRBJ1-2
v_gene: TRBV3-1
CDR3aa: CASSPGSNYGYTF
CDR3nt: TGTGCCAGCAGCCCCGGCAGTAACTATGGCTACACCTTC

d_gene: TRBD2
abundance: NA
j_gene: TRBJ2-5
v_gene: TRBV13
CDR3aa: CASSLAPGLADKETQYF
CDR3nt: TGTGCCAGCAGCTTAGCCCCCGGACTAGCGGATAAAGAGACCCAGTACTTC

d_gene: NA
abundance: few
j_gene: TRBJ1-2
v_gene: TRBV2
CDR3aa: CASIPLRGSNYGYTF
CDR3nt: TGTGCCAGCATCCCCCTCAGGGGTTCGAACTATGGCTACACCTTC

d_gene: TRBD1
abundance: many
j_gene: TRBJ2-2
v_gene: TRBV12-3/TRBV12-4
CDR3aa: CASSRSGQGNTELFF
CDR3nt: TGTGCCAGCAGCCGCTCCGGACAGGGAAATACGGAGCTGTTTTTT

d_gene: NA
abundance: NA
j_gene: TRBJ1-1
v_gene: TRBV25-1
CDR3aa: CASTLLGGYEAFF
CDR3nt: TGTGCCAGCACCCTTCTTGGAGGGTACGAAGCTTTCTTT

d_gene: NA
abundance: NA
j_gene: TRBJ2-2
v_gene: TRBV15
CDR3aa: CATSRVPGGRTGELFF
CDR3nt: TGTGCCACCAGCAGAGTTCCTGGGGGGAGGACCGGGGAGCTGTTTTTT

d_gene: NA
abundance: once
j_gene: TRBJ2-2
v_gene: TRBV20-1
CDR3aa: CSARPRRGNRPTGELFF
CDR3nt: TGCAGTGCTAGACCTCGGAGGGGAAACCGACCCACCGGGGAGCTGTTTTTT

d_gene: TRBD1
abundance: few
j_gene: TRBJ2-7
v_gene: TRBV5-1
CDR3aa: CASSLGDRGYYEQYF
CDR3nt: TGCGCCAGCAGCTTGGGGGACAGGGGGTACTACGAGCAGTACTTC

d_gene: TRBD1
abundance: few
j_gene: TRBJ2-2
v_gene: TRBV28
CDR3aa: CASTVSGTGNTGELFF
CDR3nt: TGTGCCAGCACCGTGTCCGGGACAGGGAACACCGGGGAGCTGTTTTTT

d_gene: NA
abundance: many
j_gene: TRBJ1-2
v_gene: TRBV7-9
CDR3aa: CASRLGVGFYGYTF
CDR3nt: TGTGCCAGCAGACTGGGAGTTGGTTTCTATGGCTACACCTTC

d_gene: NA
abundance: many
j_gene: TRBJ2-3
v_gene: TRBV3-1
CDR3aa: CASSQRGTDTQYF
CDR3nt: TGTGCCAGCAGCCAACGGGGGACAGATACGCAGTATTTT

d_gene: NA
abundance: NA
j_gene: TRBJ1-1
v_gene: TRBV27
CDR3aa: CASSNQIEAFF
CDR3nt: TGTGCCAGCAGTAACCAGATAGAAGCTTTCTTT

d_gene: TRBD2
abundance: NA
j_gene: TRBJ2-1
v_gene: TRBV7-2
CDR3aa: CASSVPGLAGGPEQFF
CDR3nt: TGTGCCAGCAGCGTACCGGGACTAGCGGGAGGGCCCGAGCAGTTCTTC

d_gene: NA
abundance: many
j_gene: TRBJ2-2
v_gene: TRBV12-3/TRBV12-4
CDR3aa: CASSFNVGSTSTGELFF
CDR3nt: TGTGCCAGCAGTTTTAATGTCGGGTCAACATCCACCGGGGAGCTGTTTTTT

d_gene: TRBD2
abundance: many
j_gene: TRBJ2-2
v_gene: TRBV12-3/TRBV12-4
CDR3aa: CASRWGTSPSGELFF
CDR3nt: TGTGCCAGCAGGTGGGGGACTAGCCCCTCCGGGGAGCTGTTTTTT

d_gene: NA
abundance: many
j_gene: TRBJ1-6
v_gene: TRBV14
CDR3aa: CASSQVSSYNSPLHF
CDR3nt: TGTGCCAGCAGCCAAGTGAGCTCCTATAATTCACCCCTCCACTTT

d_gene: NA
abundance: NA
j_gene: TRBJ2-3
v_gene: TRBV20-1
CDR3aa: CSGGSTSTDTQYF
CDR3nt: TGCAGTGGGGGCTCGACTTCGACAGATACGCAGTATTTT